The 9 T cell receptor beta chains below were found in one sample sequenced in a study of T cells in Graves' hyperthyroidism and ophthalmopathy. From RNA transcripts, TCR beta CDR3 regions were amplified. HTBI primers were the set used in a first-round RT-PCR of the TCR CDR3. TCRdb used MiXCR to reprocess the multiplex PCR reads, holding one entry per CDR3 protein. The table has over 700,000 distinct CDR3 sequences, 35% to 40% seen once; the top ten hold about 9%. The sequencing input was blood. The receptors originated from a man aged 18 to 30 with Graves' hyperthyroidism.

The chain recombines TRBV28 with TRBJ2-7, with D possibly being TRBD1 (6 bases). The CDR3 is made up of 15 amino acids. Germline values: CDR1 MDHEN, CDR2 SYDVKM. With 3 bases removed from V and 2 bases from J, the gap between germline ends came to 14 bases. The CDR3 sequence: CASSFFDRSPYEQYF. The DNA for the CDR3 is TGTGCCAGCAGTTTCTTCGACAGGTCGCCCTACGAGCAGTACTTC.

This clonotype was recorded at least ten times. The chain uses TRBV7-2 and TRBJ1-1; D might be TRBD1 (5 bases). With 5 bases removed from V and 4 bases from J, the gap between germline ends came to 11 bases. The germline V gene has CDR1 SGHTA and CDR2 FQGNSA. The CDR3 sequence is 13 residues long. In DNA, the CDR3 is TGTGCCAGCAGCCCCGGGGCCGGCACTGAAGCTTTCTTT. This codes for CASSPGAGTEAFF.

This clonotype was detected only a few times. The chain joins TRBV9 to TRBJ1-5; D remains unclear. Germline V gene lookup returns CDR1 SGDLS and CDR2 YYNGEE. There are 16 residues in the CDR3. Deletions cut 0 bases from V and 2 bases from J, with 12 bases between. The CDR3 DNA reads as TGTGCCAGCAGCGTAGCTCTACAGCGAGGCAATCAGCCCCAGCATTTT. Translated: CASSVALQRGNQPQHF.

This clonotype appeared many times. The V call is TRBV12-3 or TRBV12-4, the J call TRBJ2-5; 10 bases align to TRBD1. Trimming cost V 5 bases and J 4 bases; bases outside gene matches: 4. The CDR3 runs 14 residues. The CDR3 DNA reads as TGTGCCAGCAGTCCGGGACAGGGGACAGAGACCCAGTACTTC. Its translation: CASSPGQGTETQYF.

This chain joins TRBV25-1 and TRBJ1-5; 9 nucleotides agree with TRBD1. V lost 5 bases, J lost 5 bases, and 4 bases stayed unmatched. CDR1 is MGHDK and CDR2 is SYGVNS in the germline V gene. The CDR3 runs to 14 residues. The CDR3 DNA is TGTGCCAGCAGTTACGGACAGGGGCATCAGCCCCAGCATTTT. Encoded protein: CASSYGQGHQPQHF.

This clonotype was counted at least ten times. V gene TRBV10-3 combines with J gene TRBJ2-5; 10 bases line up with TRBD2. This CDR3 comprises 17 residues. V was clipped by 3 bases and J by 5 bases; unmatched bases: 12. In germline, CDR1 is ENHRY, CDR2 SYGVKD. CDR3 coding DNA: TGTGCCATCAGTGATCCCCCGAGAGCGGGGGGGCGGGAGACCCAGTACTTC. It yields the protein CAISDPPRAGGRETQYF.

The DNA for the CDR3 is TGTGCCAGTAGTTTATCAGTGGGCACCCCGGGCCACTACGAGCAGTACTTC. Translating it yields CASSLSVGTPGHYEQYF. The chain couples TRBV9 to TRBJ2-7; D unclear. Trimming removed 8 bases from V and 3 bases from J, with 27 bases in between. Germline V gene data show CDR1 as SGDLS and CDR2 as YYNGEE. The CDR3 contains 17 residues.

This clonotype was counted at least ten times. The chain uses TRBV7-2 and TRBJ1-6; D might be TRBD1 (5 bases). Per germline, CDR1 SGHTA and CDR2 FQGNSA. V dropped 5 bases and J dropped 3 bases, with 8 bases sitting between them. This CDR3 is 14 amino acids long. As DNA, the CDR3 is TGTGCCAGCAGCCAAACAGGCTATAATTCACCCCTCCACTTT. Translated, it gives CASSQTGYNSPLHF.

The chain is built from TRBV5-4 and TRBJ2-5; D not certain. Germline V gene lookup returns CDR1 SGHNT and CDR2 YYREEE (reference sequence). CDR3 length equals 15 residues. V was pared by 1 base and J by 1 base, with 11 bases between. The CDR3 DNA sequence: TGTGCCAGCAGCTTGCCCCCCCAGTCCCAAGAGACCCAGTACTTC. This encodes CASSLPPQSQETQYF.